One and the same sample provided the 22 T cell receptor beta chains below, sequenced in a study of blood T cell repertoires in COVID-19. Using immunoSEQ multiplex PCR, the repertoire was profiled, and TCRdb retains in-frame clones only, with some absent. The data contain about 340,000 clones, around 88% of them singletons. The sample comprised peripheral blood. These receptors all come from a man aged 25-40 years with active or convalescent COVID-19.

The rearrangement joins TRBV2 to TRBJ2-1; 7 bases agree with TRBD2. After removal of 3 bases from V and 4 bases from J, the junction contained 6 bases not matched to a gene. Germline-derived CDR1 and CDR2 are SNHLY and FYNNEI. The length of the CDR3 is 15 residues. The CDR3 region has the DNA TGTGCCAGCAGTGAGTGGGAGGGGCAGTACAATGAGCAGTTCTTC. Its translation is CASSEWEGQYNEQFF.

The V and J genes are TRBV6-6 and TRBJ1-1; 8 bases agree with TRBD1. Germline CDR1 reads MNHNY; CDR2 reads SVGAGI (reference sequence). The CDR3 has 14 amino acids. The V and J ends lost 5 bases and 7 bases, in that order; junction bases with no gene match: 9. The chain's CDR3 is CASSPSGGAGEAFF. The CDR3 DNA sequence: TGTGCCAGCAGTCCTTCAGGGGGCGCGGGTGAAGCTTTCTTT.

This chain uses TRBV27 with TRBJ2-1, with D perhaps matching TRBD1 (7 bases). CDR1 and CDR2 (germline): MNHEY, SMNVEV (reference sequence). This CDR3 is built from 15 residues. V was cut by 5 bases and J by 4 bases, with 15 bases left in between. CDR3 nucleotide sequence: TGTGCCAGCAGTCCTCACCCAGGGGGGTACAATGAGCAGTTCTTC. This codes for CASSPHPGGYNEQFF.

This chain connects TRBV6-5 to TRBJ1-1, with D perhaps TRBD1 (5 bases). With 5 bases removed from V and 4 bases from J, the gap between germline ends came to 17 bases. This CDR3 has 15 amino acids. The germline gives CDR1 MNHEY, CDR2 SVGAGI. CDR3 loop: CASSPPSGGTTEAFF. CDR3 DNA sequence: TGTGCCAGCAGTCCCCCCTCGGGAGGGACCACTGAAGCTTTCTTT.

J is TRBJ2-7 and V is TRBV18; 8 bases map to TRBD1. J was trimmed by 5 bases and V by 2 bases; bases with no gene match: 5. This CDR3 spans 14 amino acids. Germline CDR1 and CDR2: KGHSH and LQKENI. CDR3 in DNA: TGTGCCAGCTCACCATCGGGACAGGAGAACGAGCAGTACTTC. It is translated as CASSPSGQENEQYF.

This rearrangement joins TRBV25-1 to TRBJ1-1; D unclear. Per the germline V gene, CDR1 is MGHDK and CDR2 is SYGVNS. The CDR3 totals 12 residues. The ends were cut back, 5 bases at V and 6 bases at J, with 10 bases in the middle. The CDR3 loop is CASSNIGAEAFF. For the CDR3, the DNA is TGTGCCAGCAGTAATATCGGGGCTGAAGCTTTCTTT.

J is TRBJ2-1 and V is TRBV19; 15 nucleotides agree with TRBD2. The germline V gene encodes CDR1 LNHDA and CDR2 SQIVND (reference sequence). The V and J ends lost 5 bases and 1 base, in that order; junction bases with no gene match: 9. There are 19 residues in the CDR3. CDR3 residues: CASSPSRTSGRGSYNEQFF. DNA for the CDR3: TGTGCCAGTAGTCCCTCAAGGACTAGCGGGAGGGGGTCCTACAATGAGCAGTTCTTC.

The CDR3 nucleotides are TGCGCCAGCAGCTTGGGGGGCGGGGTGCTCACAGATACGCAGTATTTT. Translating gives CASSLGGGVLTDTQYF. This chain links TRBV5-1 with TRBJ2-3, with D perhaps TRBD2 (6 bases). The CDR3 totals 16 residues. Looked up from germline, CDR1 is SGHRS and CDR2 is YFSETQ. The V and J ends lost 0 bases and 2 bases respectively, with 13 bases between them.

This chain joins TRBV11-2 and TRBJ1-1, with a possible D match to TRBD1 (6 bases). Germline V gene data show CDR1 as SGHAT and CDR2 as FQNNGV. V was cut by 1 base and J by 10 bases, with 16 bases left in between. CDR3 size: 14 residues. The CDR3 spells CASSLVPQGRGAFF. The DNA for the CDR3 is TGTGCCAGCAGCTTAGTCCCTCAGGGGAGGGGAGCTTTCTTT.

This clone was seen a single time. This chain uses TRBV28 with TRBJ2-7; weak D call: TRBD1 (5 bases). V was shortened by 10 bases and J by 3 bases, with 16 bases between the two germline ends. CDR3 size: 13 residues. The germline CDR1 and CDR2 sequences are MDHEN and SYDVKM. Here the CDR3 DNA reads TGTGCCATACAGGACGCCTTGTTCTACGAGCAGTACTTC. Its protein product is CAIQDALFYEQYF.

The CDR3: CASNNAGGSYEQYF. CDR3 DNA sequence: TGTGCCAGCAACAACGCGGGGGGCTCCTACGAGCAGTACTTC. The rearrangement links TRBV5-5 to TRBJ2-7, with TRBD2 matching over 8 bases. The CDR3 consists of 14 residues. The junction had 5 bases not matched to a gene; V was cut back by 6 bases and J by 0 bases. From germline, CDR1 is SGHKS and CDR2 YYEKEE (reference sequence).

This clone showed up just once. The CDR3 bases are TGTGCCAGCAGCGACCTAGCGGGATTCTACAATGAGCAGTTCTTC. As protein: CASSDLAGFYNEQFF. This rearrangement joins TRBV27 to TRBJ2-1; 9 nucleotides match TRBD2. The ends lost 6 bases at V and 3 bases at J; junction bases unmatched: 6. Germline V gene data show CDR1 as MNHEY and CDR2 as SMNVEV (reference sequence). The CDR3 is made up of 15 amino acids.

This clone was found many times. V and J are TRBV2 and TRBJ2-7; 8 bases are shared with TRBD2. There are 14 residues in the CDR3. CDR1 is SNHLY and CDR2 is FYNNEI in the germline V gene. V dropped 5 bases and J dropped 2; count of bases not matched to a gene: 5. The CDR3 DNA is TGTGCCAGCAGTCCGGGACTAGATACCTACGAGCAGTACTTC. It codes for CASSPGLDTYEQYF.

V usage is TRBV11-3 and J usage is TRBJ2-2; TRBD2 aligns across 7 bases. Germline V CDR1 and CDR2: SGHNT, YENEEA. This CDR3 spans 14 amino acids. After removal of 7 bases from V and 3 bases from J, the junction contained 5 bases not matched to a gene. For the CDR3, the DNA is TGTGCCAGCACCCGACGGGGGGACACCGGGGAGCTGTTTTTT. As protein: CASTRRGDTGELFF.

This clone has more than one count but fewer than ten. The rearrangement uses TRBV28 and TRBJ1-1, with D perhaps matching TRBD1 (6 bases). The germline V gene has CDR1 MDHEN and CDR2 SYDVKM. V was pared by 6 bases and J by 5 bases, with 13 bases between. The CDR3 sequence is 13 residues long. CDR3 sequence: CASRGGARTEAFF. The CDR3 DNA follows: TGTGCCAGCAGAGGGGGGGCACGAACTGAAGCTTTCTTT.

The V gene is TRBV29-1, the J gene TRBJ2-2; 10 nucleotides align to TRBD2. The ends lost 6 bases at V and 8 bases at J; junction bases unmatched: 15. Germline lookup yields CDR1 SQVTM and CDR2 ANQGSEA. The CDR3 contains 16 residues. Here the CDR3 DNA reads TGCAGCGTCGGATTAGGCCTAGCGGGAGTAAAAGGGGAGCTGTTTTTT. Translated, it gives CSVGLGLAGVKGELFF.

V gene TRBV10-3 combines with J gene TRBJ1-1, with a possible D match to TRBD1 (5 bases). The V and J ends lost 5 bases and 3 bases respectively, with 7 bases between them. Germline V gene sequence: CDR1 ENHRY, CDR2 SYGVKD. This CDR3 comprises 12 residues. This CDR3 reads CAISLGDTEAFF. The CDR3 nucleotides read TGTGCCATCAGTCTAGGGGACACTGAAGCTTTCTTT.

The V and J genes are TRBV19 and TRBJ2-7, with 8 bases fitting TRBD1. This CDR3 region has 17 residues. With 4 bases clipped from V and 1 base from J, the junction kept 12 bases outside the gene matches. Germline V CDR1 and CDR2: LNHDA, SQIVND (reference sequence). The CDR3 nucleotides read TGTGCCAGTAGTAGACGCGGGACAGGCGGTTCTTCCTACGAGCAGTACTTC. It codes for CASSRRGTGGSSYEQYF. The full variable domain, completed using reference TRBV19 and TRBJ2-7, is DGGITQSPKYLFRKEGQNVTLSCEQNLNHDAMYWYRQDPGQGLRLIYYSQIVNDFQKGDIAEGYSVSREKKESFPLTVTSAQKNPTAFYLCASSRRGTGGSSYEQYFGPGTRLTVT.

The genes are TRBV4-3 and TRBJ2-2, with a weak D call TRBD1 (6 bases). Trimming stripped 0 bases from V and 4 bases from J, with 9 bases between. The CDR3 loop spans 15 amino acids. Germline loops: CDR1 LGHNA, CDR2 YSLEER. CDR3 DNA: TGCGCCAGCAGCCAAGATAGGGACATCACCGGGGAGCTGTTTTTT. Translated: CASSQDRDITGELFF.

This CDR3 reads CASSWGLAGVNEQFF. CDR3 DNA sequence: TGTGCCAGCAGTTGGGGACTAGCGGGGGTAAATGAGCAGTTCTTC. J is TRBJ2-1 and V is TRBV6-2 or TRBV6-3; 14 bases agree with TRBD2. The germline gives CDR1 MNHEY, CDR2 SVGEGT. Trimming cost V 4 bases and J 7 bases; bases outside gene matches: 3. This CDR3 has 15 residues.

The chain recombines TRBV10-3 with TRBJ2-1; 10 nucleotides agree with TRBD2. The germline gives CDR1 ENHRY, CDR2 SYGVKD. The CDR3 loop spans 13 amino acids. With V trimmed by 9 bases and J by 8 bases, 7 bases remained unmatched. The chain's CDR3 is CAIAGTSVDEQFF. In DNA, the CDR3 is TGTGCCATTGCCGGGACTAGCGTCGATGAGCAGTTCTTC.

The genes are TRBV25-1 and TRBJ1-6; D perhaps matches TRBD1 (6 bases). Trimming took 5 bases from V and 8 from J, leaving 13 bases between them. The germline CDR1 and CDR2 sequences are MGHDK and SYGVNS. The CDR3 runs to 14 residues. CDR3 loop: CASSTGQGDSPLHF. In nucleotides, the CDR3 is TGTGCCAGCAGTACAGGGCAAGGTGATTCACCCCTCCACTTT. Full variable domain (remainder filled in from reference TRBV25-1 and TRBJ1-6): EADIYQTPRYLVIGTGKKITLECSQTMGHDKMYWYQQDPGMELHLIHYSYGVNSTEKGDLSSESTVSRIRTEHFPLTLESARPSHTSQYLCASSTGQGDSPLHFGNGTRLTVT.